The 2 T cell receptor beta chains below were found in one sample sequenced in a study of cytomegalovirus exposure and HLA in healthy donors (dated by TCRdb to the late 2010s). Library method: the immunoSEQ multiplex PCR assay. In its TCRdb copy, this immuneACCESS table keeps in-frame sequences only and misses some clones. Where compared with another copy, unresolved V genes explain less than half of these, and the others have no known cause. This sample lists about 130,000 clones; approximately 92% were detected once. Clones ranked in the top ten supply roughly 1.2% of the sample. Sequenced: PBMCs. The receptor source for this set is a woman under 30 in good health and CMV-seronegative.

The rearrangement uses TRBV5-1 and TRBJ2-7; D might be TRBD2 (7 bases). Germline V CDR1 and CDR2: SGHRS, YFSETQ. The germline V and J ends were trimmed by 2 bases and 0 bases, with 15 bases remaining between them. The CDR3 length is 16 residues. The CDR3, as DNA: TGCGCCAGCAGCTTAGGGGGGGCTATTAGCTCCTACGAGCAGTACTTC. Protein: CASSLGGAISSYEQYF.

This sequence joins TRBV5-6 and TRBJ2-2; 7 positions match TRBD2. This CDR3 is 16 amino acids long. CDR1 SGHDT and CDR2 YYEEEE come from the germline V gene. V was clipped by 2 bases and J by 2 bases; unmatched bases: 6. In DNA, the CDR3 is TGTGCCAGCAGCTTTGTGGGGGGGACTAACACCGGGGAGCTGTTTTTT. It encodes CASSFVGGTNTGELFF.